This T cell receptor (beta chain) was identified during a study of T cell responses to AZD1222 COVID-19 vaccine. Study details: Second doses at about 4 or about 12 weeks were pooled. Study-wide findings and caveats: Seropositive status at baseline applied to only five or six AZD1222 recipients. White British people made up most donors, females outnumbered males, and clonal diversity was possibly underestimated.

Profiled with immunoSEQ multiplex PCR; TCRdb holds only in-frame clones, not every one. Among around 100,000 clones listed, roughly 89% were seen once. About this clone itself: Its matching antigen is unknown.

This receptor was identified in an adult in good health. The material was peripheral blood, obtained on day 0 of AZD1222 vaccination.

The CDR3 DNA reads TGTGCCAGCAGCCACAGGGGGGGAGAAGCCCAGCATTTT. Its translation: CASSHRGGEAQHF. V gene TRBV3-1 (or the pseudogene TRBV3-2) combines with J gene TRBJ1-5; TRBD1 matches at 7 bases. The CDR3 sequence is 13 residues long. The germline CDR1 and CDR2 sequences are LGHDT and YNNKEL (reference sequence). V shed 3 bases and J 11 bases; nucleotides not matched to a gene: 7.